This passage covers 30 T cell receptor beta chains from one sample sequenced in a study of human T cells and chemical hapten exposure. Time point noted: patch test 1, 2 weeks after DPC sensitization. Stated treatment: therapeutic diphenylcyclopropenone sensitization with weekly scalp DPC. Unfractionated whole blood served as the source for total RNA extraction. TCRdb processed the RACE reads anew with MiXCR; each CDR3 protein has one entry. The table includes 40,000 to 65,000 distinct CDR3 sequences, approximately 10% detected once. The sample in question was whole blood, obtained in connection with sensitization to the hapten diphenylcyclopropenone (DPC). Receptors were obtained from a woman between 35 and 50 years old with alopecia areata. Some clones in this sample may be carry-over from other donors' samples.

This clonotype was detected a few times. The chain links TRBV29-1 to TRBJ2-7, with 7 bases aligning to TRBD2. Germline-derived CDR1 and CDR2 are SQVTM and ANQGSEA. Trimming took 6 bases from V and 6 from J; bases not matched to a gene: 8. This CDR3 spans 12 amino acids. CDR3 sequence: CSVVGGSGEQYF. The DNA of the CDR3 is TGCAGCGTCGTGGGCGGGAGTGGCGAGCAGTACTTC.

This clonotype was counted at least ten times. The chain joins TRBV11-2 to TRBJ2-1; 12 bases map to TRBD2. With 3 bases clipped from V and 6 bases from J, the junction kept 9 bases outside the gene matches. CDR1 and CDR2 (germline): SGHAT, FQNNGV. The CDR3 spans 17 residues. The CDR3 DNA sequence: TGTGCCAGCAGCTTTTCCACGACTAGCGGGAGTCCCAATGAGCAGTTCTTC. Amino acids: CASSFSTTSGSPNEQFF.

This clonotype has just a few counts. The rearrangement links TRBV28 to TRBJ1-1; the D gene is possibly TRBD1 (5 bases). The V end was cut by 2 bases, the J end by 3 bases, with 10 bases between. CDR1 is MDHEN, CDR2 SYDVKM, per germline. The CDR3 loop spans 14 amino acids. The DNA for the CDR3 is TGTGCCAGCAGTTTAGACGGGGGATACACTGAAGCTTTCTTT. Protein sequence: CASSLDGGYTEAFF. Based on the CDR3 plus reference TRBV28 and TRBJ1-1, the full variable domain is DVKVTQSSRYLVKRTGEKVFLECVQDMDHENMFWYRQDPGLGLRLIYFSYDVKMKEKGDIPEGYSVSREKKERFSLILESASTNQTSMYLCASSLDGGYTEAFFGQGTRLTVV.

This clonotype has a count of ten or more. The chain combines TRBV3-1 with TRBJ2-3, with D tentatively TRBD2 (6 bases). V was pared by 3 bases and J by 3 bases, with 10 bases between. This CDR3 comprises 14 residues. Germline V lookup: CDR1 LGHDT, CDR2 YNNKEL (reference sequence). The CDR3 sequence is CASSHKAGTDTQYF. CDR3 sequence (DNA): TGTGCCAGCAGCCACAAGGCGGGAACAGATACGCAGTATTTT.

Comment on this clonotype: The germline gene is not matched at one end of the junction; a read error may be the cause. This chain connects TRBV29-1 to TRBJ2-3; the D gene is possibly TRBD1 (5 bases). The germline V gene encodes CDR1 SQVTM and CDR2 ANQGSEA. The CDR3 contains 8 residues. The CDR3 region is CSAGIPFF. Written as DNA, the CDR3 is TGCAGCGCAGGGATCCCCTTTTTT.

This clonotype was seen at least ten times. This rearrangement joins TRBV20-1 to TRBJ2-7, with a possible D match to TRBD2 (5 bases). CDR3 size: 11 residues. Germline CDR1 and CDR2: DFQATT and SNEGSKA (reference sequence). Trimming left V 3 bases short and J 6 bases short, with 9 bases between. The CDR3 DNA is TGCAGTGCTAGGTGGGAGTTCGAGCAGTACTTC. Protein product: CSARWEFEQYF.

This clonotype was seen at least ten times. V gene TRBV7-3 combines with J gene TRBJ2-4; D is perhaps TRBD1 (5 bases). Trimming cost V 5 bases and J 5 bases, with 13 bases left between them. Germline V gives CDR1 SGHTA, CDR2 FQGTGA. The CDR3 runs to 14 residues. CDR3 nucleotides: TGTGCCAGCAGCCCCCAGGGTAACGAAAACATTCAGTACTTC. Translating it yields CASSPQGNENIQYF.

This clonotype was found many times. The rearrangement links TRBV7-6 to TRBJ1-3, with a tentative D call TRBD1 (6 bases). CDR3 length: 16 residues. Per germline, CDR1 SGHVS and CDR2 FNYEAQ. Trimming cost V 4 bases and J 2 bases, with 15 bases left between them. CDR3 loop: CASSSGQGSTGNTIYF. CDR3 DNA: TGTGCCAGCAGCTCAGGTCAGGGGAGCACTGGAAACACCATATATTTT. Complete variable domain (other parts from reference TRBV7-6 and TRBJ1-3): GAGVSQSPRYKVTKRGQDVALRCDPISGHVSLYWYRQALGQGPEFLTYFNYEAQQDKSGLPNDRFSAERPEGSISTLTIQRTEQRDSAMYRCASSSGQGSTGNTIYFGEGSWLTVV.

This clonotype was counted at least ten times. This chain connects TRBV12-3 or TRBV12-4 to TRBJ1-1; no reliable D call. The CDR3 totals 14 residues. V lost 6 bases, J lost 1 base, and 12 bases lay in between. In nucleotides, the CDR3 is TGTGCCAGCAGCCCGGACCGGGCGAACACTGAAGCTTTCTTT. It encodes CASSPDRANTEAFF.

There are many counts of this clonotype. The chain uses TRBV7-2 and TRBJ2-3, with D hard to call. V lost 5 bases, J lost 0 bases, and 9 bases lay in between. Looked up from germline, CDR1 is SGHTA and CDR2 is FQGNSA. There are 14 residues in the CDR3. The CDR3 DNA is TGTGCCAGCAGCCCACAACCCAGCACAGATACGCAGTATTTT. It yields the protein CASSPQPSTDTQYF.

This clonotype was seen many times. V gene TRBV28 combines with J gene TRBJ2-7, with D perhaps matching TRBD1 (5 bases). The CDR3 loop spans 17 amino acids. Per the germline V gene, CDR1 is MDHEN and CDR2 is SYDVKM. V was clipped by 6 bases and J by 6 bases, with 27 bases between them. The CDR3 loop is CASSPLEPGWVLSEQYF. The CDR3, as DNA: TGTGCCAGCAGCCCCCTCGAGCCAGGGTGGGTTTTATCCGAGCAGTACTTC.

This clonotype was detected only a few times. The chain links TRBV11-2 to TRBJ2-3; 10 positions match TRBD1. Germline CDR1 SGHAT, CDR2 FQNNGV. This CDR3 is 15 amino acids long. V dropped 5 bases and J dropped 5; count of bases not matched to a gene: 7. In DNA form, the CDR3 reads TGTGCCAGCAGCCCCGACAGGGGGCCGGGAGATACGCAGTATTTT. It translates to CASSPDRGPGDTQYF.

This clonotype was seen more than once but under ten times. The chain links TRBV29-1 to TRBJ2-4; the match to TRBD1 covers 7 bases. The germline CDR1 and CDR2 sequences are SQVTM and ANQGSEA. V trimming: 2 bases; J trimming: 3 bases; junction bases outside the gene matches: 7. This CDR3 comprises 15 residues. The DNA for the CDR3 is TGCAGCGTTGAAATACAGGGGAACGGCAAAAACATTCAGTACTTC. Amino acids: CSVEIQGNGKNIQYF. The complete variable domain, with remaining parts taken from reference TRBV29-1 and TRBJ2-4, reads SAVISQKPSRDICQRGTSLTIQCQVDSQVTMMFWYRQQPGQSLTLIATANQGSEATYESGFVIDKFPISRPNLTFSTLTVSNMSPEDSSIYLCSVEIQGNGKNIQYFGAGTRLSVL.

The chain couples TRBV3-1 to TRBJ2-1; D may be TRBD2 (5 bases). Per germline, CDR1 LGHDT and CDR2 YNNKEL (reference sequence). V was pared by 1 base and J by 10 bases, with 11 bases between. This CDR3 is 13 amino acids long. CDR3 sequence (DNA): TGTGCCAGCAGCCAAGTACGGGGTACGGAGCAGTTCTTC. Translation gives CASSQVRGTEQFF.

The rearrangement links TRBV7-2 to TRBJ2-2, with 9 bases that match TRBD1. V lost 3 bases and J lost 3; bases outside the gene matches: 2. The CDR3 spans 15 residues. Germline assignment: CDR1 SGHTA and CDR2 FQGNSA. CDR3 nucleotides: TGTGCCAGCAGCTTGGGACAGGGAGACACCGGGGAGCTGTTTTTT. The encoded protein is CASSLGQGDTGELFF.

This clonotype was picked up many times. V usage is TRBV6-2 or TRBV6-3 and J usage is TRBJ1-5; TRBD1 agrees at 8 bases. V shed 8 bases, J shed 3 bases, and the junction held 6 bases outside the gene matches. Germline V gives CDR1 MNHEY, CDR2 SVGEGT. CDR3 size: 14 residues. CDR3 protein: CASLRTGPNQPQHF. The CDR3 DNA sequence: TGTGCCAGCTTACGGACAGGGCCCAATCAGCCCCAGCATTTT.

The genes are TRBV7-9 and TRBJ1-5; D is unclear. The CDR3 runs 15 residues. The V and J ends lost 1 base and 0 bases respectively, with 7 bases between them. Germline V lookup: CDR1 SEHNR, CDR2 FQNEAQ (reference sequence). The CDR3 DNA sequence: TGTGCCAGCAGCTTAGGGGCGGATAGCAATCAGCCCCAGCATTTT. The encoded protein is CASSLGADSNQPQHF.

The chain recombines TRBV10-3 with TRBJ2-7, with unresolved D. The length of the CDR3 is 14 residues. V dropped 2 bases and J dropped 5 bases, with 13 bases sitting between them. CDR1 is ENHRY, CDR2 SYGVKD, per germline. The CDR3 is CAISEGPLGHEQYF. In nucleotides, the CDR3 is TGTGCCATCAGTGAGGGGCCTTTAGGCCACGAGCAGTACTTC.

Judged by abundance, this clonotype is medium-sized. Here the CDR3 DNA reads TGTGCCAGCAGCCCCGGACTAAGTCTCTCCTACGAGCAGTACTTC. It yields the protein CASSPGLSLSYEQYF. The gene calls are TRBV7-2 and TRBJ2-7, with D maybe TRBD2 (6 bases). The CDR3 runs to 15 residues. In germline, CDR1 is SGHTA, CDR2 FQGNSA. Trimming removed 5 bases at V and 0 bases at J, with 14 bases between.

This clonotype was recorded many times. The genes are TRBV7-7 and TRBJ2-1, with D perhaps given as TRBD1 or TRBD2 (5 bases each). The CDR3 is made up of 15 amino acids. The germline gives CDR1 SSHAT, CDR2 FNYEAQ (reference sequence). V gave up 1 base and J gave up 10 bases, with 17 bases separating them. As DNA, the CDR3 is TGTGCCAGCAGCTTAGGGGACGTCGCGGGTGGGGAGCAGTTCTTC. This gives the protein CASSLGDVAGGEQFF. The whole variable domain, filled in from reference TRBV7-7 and TRBJ2-1, reads GAGVSQSPRYKVTKRGQDVTLRCDPISSHATLYWYQQALGQGPEFLTYFNYEAQPDKSGLPSDRFSAERPEGSISTLTIQRTEQRDSAMYRCASSLGDVAGGEQFFGPGTRLTVL.

The genes are TRBV28 and TRBJ2-3; D is tentatively TRBD1 or TRBD2 (5 bases each). Between the trimmed V and J ends, which lost 11 bases and 3 bases, there was a span of 15 bases. Germline CDR1 and CDR2: MDHEN and SYDVKM. The CDR3 has 13 amino acids. The chain's CDR3 is CASEPGATDTQYF. Here the CDR3 DNA reads TGTGCCTCCGAACCCGGGGCAACAGATACGCAGTATTTT.

Notes on this clonotype: Being one base from a much bigger clone, this may be a read error. The chain has TRBV6-2 or TRBV6-3 and TRBJ2-1; no reliable D call. CDR3 size: 11 residues. The germline CDR1 and CDR2 sequences are MNHEY and SVGEGT. CDR3 bases: TGTACCAGTCAGGATTACAATGAGCAGTTCTTC. This translates into CTSQDYNEQFF.

The rearrangement uses TRBV29-1 and TRBJ2-1; D uncertain. This CDR3 has 8 amino acids. Per the germline V gene, CDR1 is SQVTM and CDR2 is ANQGSEA. The V and J ends lost 1 base and 15 bases respectively, with 4 bases between them. The CDR3, as DNA: TGCAGCGTTGAAGTGGGGTTCTTC. Its protein product is CSVEVGFF.

In its sample, this clonotype was seen many times. The V call is TRBV3-1, the J call TRBJ2-2, with D unclear. Trimming removed 0 bases at V and 5 bases at J, with 16 bases between. The V gene's germline CDR1 is LGHDT and CDR2 YNNKEL (reference sequence). This CDR3 region has 17 residues. CDR3 bases: TGTGCCAGCAGCCAAGAACGAGCTCGGACGTTGACCGGGGAGCTGTTTTTT. This sequence encodes CASSQERARTLTGELFF.

This clonotype appeared many times. The V gene is TRBV4-1, the J gene TRBJ2-5; D is ambiguous. Germline V CDR1 and CDR2: MGHRA, YSYEKL. V shed 1 base and J shed 1 base, with 4 bases lying between them. This CDR3 region has 13 residues. The CDR3 DNA sequence: TGCGCCAGCAGCCAAGTGGTCCAAGAGACCCAGTACTTC. The encoded protein is CASSQVVQETQYF.

This clonotype has ten or more counts. The junction differs from germline at one of its ends, possibly a read error. The chain couples TRBV7-3 to TRBJ2-2; D may be TRBD1 (5 bases). The CDR3 consists of 17 residues. CDR1 and CDR2 from the germline V gene are SGHTA and FQGTGA. The CDR3 nucleotides are TGTGCCAGCAGCCTAACAGGACCGGCCTCCTCCACCGGGGAGCTGTTTTTT. Amino acid sequence: CASSLTGPASSTGELFF. Variable domain in full (rest from reference TRBV7-3 and TRBJ2-2): GAGVSQTPSNKVTEKGKYVELRCDPISGHTALYWYRQSLGQGPEFLIYFQGTGAADDSGLPNDRFFAVRPEGSVSTLKIQRTERGDSAVYLCASSLTGPASSTGELFFGEGSRLTVL.

This clonotype was counted a few times. A clone one base away is much larger, so this may be a read error. V and J are TRBV7-9 and TRBJ1-1; 9 bases fit TRBD1. Per germline, CDR1 SEHNR and CDR2 FQNEAQ (reference sequence). This CDR3 has 14 residues. CDR3 sequence (DNA): TGTGCCGGCAGCCGTACAGGGGGCGTGACTGAAGCTTTCTTT. Translated: CAGSRTGGVTEAFF.

The J gene is TRBJ2-3, the V gene TRBV29-1; perhaps TRBD2 as D (5 bases). Trimming pared 4 bases from V and 4 bases from J, leaving 12 bases between. Germline V gives CDR1 SQVTM, CDR2 ANQGSEA. This CDR3 region has 13 residues. CDR3 amino acids: CSVGGIEADTQYF. CDR3 DNA sequence: TGCAGCGTTGGAGGGATTGAGGCAGATACGCAGTATTTT.

The table lists this clonotype with many counts. The chain joins TRBV2 to TRBJ2-1, with a tentative D call TRBD2 (6 bases). The ends were cut back, 7 bases at V and 0 bases at J, with 10 bases in the middle. Germline CDR1 is SNHLY and CDR2 is FYNNEI. This CDR3 is 14 amino acids long. The CDR3 is CASTERVSYNEQFF. In DNA, the CDR3 is TGTGCCAGCACCGAGCGGGTCTCCTACAATGAGCAGTTCTTC.

This clonotype came up many times. This sequence joins TRBV4-1 and TRBJ1-2; tentatively, D is TRBD1 (6 bases). The germline V gene encodes CDR1 MGHRA and CDR2 YSYEKL. CDR3 length equals 15 residues. V lost 0 bases, J lost 4 bases, and 12 bases lay in between. The CDR3 loop is CASSQESRGVYGYTF. The CDR3 nucleotides are TGCGCCAGCAGCCAAGAGAGCAGGGGCGTCTATGGCTACACCTTC.